This T cell receptor (beta chain) was identified during a study of cytomegalovirus exposure and HLA in healthy donors. Study findings and constraints: A later analysis, which compared TCR beta chains of equal frequency, found the HLA-associated ones more clonally expanded. Reportedly, a later analysis found an Asian-associated ancestry cluster had fewer N-insertions than the roughly 630-donor mean.

As concerns this clone: Its target is not known.

Trimming took off 4 bases at V and 7 bases at J, with 18 bases between the two ends. CDR1 is SGHRS, CDR2 YFSETQ, per germline. The CDR3 is 15 amino acids. The PCR employed 60 Vbeta primers together with 13 Jbeta primers. Measured with immunoSEQ multiplex PCR; TCRdb has only the in-frame clones, and not every one. Of 170,000 or so clones in the sample, about 78% were seen once. This receptor was taken from a man aged 55-75 years in good health and CMV-seronegative. This chain connects TRBV5-1 to TRBJ2-1; D may be TRBD2 (5 bases). The sequenced sample consisted of PBMCs. In DNA, the CDR3 is TGCGCCAGCAGCAGCGGACGATTAATTGGGAATGAGCAGTTCTTC. Its protein product is CASSSGRLIGNEQFF.